This T cell receptor beta chain derives from a study of Ad26.COV2.S vaccination and SARS-CoV-2 variants. Overall study context: Donor got 5x10^10 or 1x10^11 viral particles of Ad26.COV2.S.

The CDR3 runs to 13 residues. Trimming cost V 4 bases and J 2 bases, with 9 bases left between them. The V gene's germline CDR1 is MNHEY and CDR2 SMNVEV (reference sequence). Treatment: 15 to 20 received Ad26.COV2.S at low or high dose, single or two shots; about 5 received placebo; per-sample allocation not given. Day 63 following the first vaccine or placebo injection was when the samples were taken. An adult donor aged 18-55 years was enrolled in Boston. An Ad26 vector expressing Wuhan-strain SARS-CoV-2 spike served as the vaccine. Study results and caveats: The authors reported substantial breadth in spike-specific CD8+ and CD4+ T cell responses after vaccination.

The repertoire was sequenced with immunoSEQ multiplex PCR; TCRdb's copy has only in-frame clones and lacks some. The sample records under 550,000 clones, roughly 90% being singletons. Note on this clone: Its antigen is undetermined.

This TCR came from a person aged 18-60 years who received the Ad26.COV2.S COVID-19 vaccine or a placebo. The chain couples TRBV27 to TRBJ2-7; D might be TRBD1 (6 bases). Specimen: peripheral blood, collected in a trial of Ad26.COV2.S vaccine versus placebo. The CDR3 coding sequence is TGTGCCAGCAGTTCAAGACAGGCCTACGAGCAGTACTTC. Protein product: CASSSRQAYEQYF.